What follows are 5 T cell receptor beta chains derived from one specimen sequenced in a study of TIL therapy for anti-PD-1-resistant metastatic lung cancer. The sample's time point: pre-treatment sample, taken before nivolumab and TIL therapy. The immunoSEQ assay was v3. Profiling relied on immunoSEQ multiplex PCR, and the TCRdb table lists in-frame clones only, not all of them. The table includes just over 20,000 clones, roughly 79% detected once. Sequenced material: blood, taken at baseline. Receptors originate from a person between 25 and 80 years old with non-small cell lung cancer.

The table lists this clone with a count of one. The gene calls are TRBV5-4 and TRBJ1-3; D is ambiguous. Trimming pared 4 bases from V and 2 bases from J, leaving 16 bases between. Germline V gene sequence: CDR1 SGHNT, CDR2 YYREEE (reference sequence). This CDR3 spans 16 amino acids. CDR3 region: CASSPRGLGTGNTIYF. CDR3 DNA: TGTGCCAGCAGCCCCCGAGGTCTAGGGACTGGAAACACCATATATTTT.

As regards this clone: The junction differs from germline at one of its ends, possibly a read error. The J gene is TRBJ2-2, the V gene TRBV7-7, with TRBD1 identical over 7 bases. There are 14 residues in the CDR3. Germline CDR1 is SSHAT and CDR2 is FNYEAQ (reference sequence). The CDR3 region is CASSPRQGSGELFF. CDR3 DNA: TGTGCTAGCAGCCCGAGACAGGGAAGCGGGGAGCTGTTTTTT.

The chain joins TRBV5-8 to TRBJ2-5; D tentatively reads TRBD1 or TRBD2 (5 bases each). V was shortened by 4 bases and J by 5 bases, with 15 bases between the two germline ends. From germline, CDR1 is SGHTS and CDR2 YDEGEE. The CDR3 extends over 14 amino acids. The CDR3 DNA is TGTGCCAGCAGCCAGGTGTCGGGGCTCGAGACCCAGTACTTC. It encodes CASSQVSGLETQYF.

V and J are TRBV7-2 and TRBJ1-2; the D is unclear. V was shortened by 2 bases and J by 6 bases, with 13 bases between the two germline ends. The CDR3 is made up of 14 amino acids. Germline V gene data show CDR1 as SGHTA and CDR2 as FQGNSA. The DNA of the CDR3 is TGTGCCAGCAGCTTAACCCTCTACGTCCATGGCTACACCTTC. Translating gives CASSLTLYVHGYTF.

The V call is TRBV7-9, the J call TRBJ2-5; D call uncertain. This CDR3 comprises 13 residues. CDR1 is SEHNR, CDR2 FQNEAQ, per germline (reference sequence). The V and J ends lost 4 bases and 2 bases respectively, with 8 bases between them. CDR3 amino acids: CASSYWGQETQYF. The CDR3, as DNA: TGTGCCAGCAGCTACTGGGGACAAGAGACCCAGTACTTC.